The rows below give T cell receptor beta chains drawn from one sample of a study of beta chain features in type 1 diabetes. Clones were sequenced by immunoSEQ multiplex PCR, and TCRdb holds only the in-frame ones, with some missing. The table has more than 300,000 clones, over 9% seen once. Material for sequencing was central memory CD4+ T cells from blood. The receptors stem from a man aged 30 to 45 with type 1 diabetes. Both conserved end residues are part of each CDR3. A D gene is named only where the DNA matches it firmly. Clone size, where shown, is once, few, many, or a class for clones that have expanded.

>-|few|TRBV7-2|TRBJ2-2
CASSSLRHAGELFF
TGTGCCAGCAGCTCTCTTAGGCATGCCGGGGAGCTGTTTTTT
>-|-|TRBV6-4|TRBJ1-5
CAISDSLGNQPQHF
TGTGCCATCAGTGATTCTCTAGGCAATCAGCCCCAGCATTTT
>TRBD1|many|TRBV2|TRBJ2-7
CASSEDRGFAYEQYF
TGTGCCAGCAGTGAAGACAGGGGGTTCGCTTACGAGCAGTACTTC
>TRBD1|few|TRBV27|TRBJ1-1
CASSFGLRDSLNTEAFF
TGTGCCAGCAGTTTCGGCCTAAGGGACAGCCTAAACACTGAAGCTTTCTTT
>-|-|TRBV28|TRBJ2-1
CASTLRGEQFF
TGTGCCAGCACCCTTAGGGGTGAGCAGTTCTTC
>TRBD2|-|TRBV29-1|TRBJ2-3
CSVDRLAGGPDTQYF
TGCAGCGTTGATCGGCTAGCGGGAGGGCCCGATACGCAGTATTTT
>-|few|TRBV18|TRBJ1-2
CASSPNWGYGYTF
TGTGCCAGCTCACCTAACTGGGGGTATGGCTACACCTTC
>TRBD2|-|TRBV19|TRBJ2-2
CASARGLAGGLNTGELFF
TGTGCCAGTGCCAGGGGACTAGCGGGAGGGTTGAACACCGGGGAGCTGTTTTTT
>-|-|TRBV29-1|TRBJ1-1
CSVSRARTDPSGEAFF
TGCAGCGTTTCCCGAGCCCGGACAGACCCGTCGGGCGAAGCTTTCTTT
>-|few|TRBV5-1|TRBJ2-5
CASSLVPEETQYF
TGCGCCAGCAGCTTGGTACCCGAAGAGACCCAGTACTTC
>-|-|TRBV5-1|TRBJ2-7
CASSRTQGNYEQYF
TGCGCCAGCAGCCGTACACAGGGCAACTACGAGCAGTACTTC
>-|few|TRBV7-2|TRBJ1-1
CASTIDSAYRGEAFF
TGTGCCAGCACCATCGATTCGGCATATAGGGGTGAAGCTTTCTTT
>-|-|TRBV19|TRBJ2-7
CASIPYNKFSYEQYF
TGTGCCAGTATTCCGTACAATAAGTTCTCCTACGAGCAGTACTTC
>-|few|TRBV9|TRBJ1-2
CASSVGVLGEGYTF
TGTGCCAGCAGCGTAGGGGTCCTTGGGGAGGGCTACACCTTC
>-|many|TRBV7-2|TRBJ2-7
CASSLVQGTYEQYF
TGTGCCAGCAGCTTAGTGCAGGGAACCTACGAGCAGTACTTC
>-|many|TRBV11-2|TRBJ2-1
CASSLREENEQFF
TGTGCCAGCAGTCTGAGGGAAGAGAATGAGCAGTTCTTC
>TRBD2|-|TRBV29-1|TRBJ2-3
CSVDGLAGVPDTQYF
TGCAGCGTCGATGGACTAGCGGGAGTCCCAGATACGCAGTATTTT
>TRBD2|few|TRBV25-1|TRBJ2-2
CASSERHAGGPLPGELFF
TGTGCCAGCAGTGAACGTCATGCGGGAGGGCCGCTTCCCGGGGAGCTGTTTTTT
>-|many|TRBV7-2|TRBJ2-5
CASSSFGVSETQYF
TGTGCCAGCAGTTCCTTCGGGGTATCAGAGACCCAGTACTTC
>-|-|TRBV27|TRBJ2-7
CASSSTYEQYF
TGTGCCAGCAGTTCAACCTACGAGCAGTACTTC
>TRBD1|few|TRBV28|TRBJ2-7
CASSKGTGDFTYEQYF
TGTGCCAGCTCTAAGGGGACAGGGGACTTTACCTACGAGCAGTACTTC
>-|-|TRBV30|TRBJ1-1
CAWTGWLDTEAFF
TGTGCCTGGACAGGGTGGTTGGACACTGAAGCTTTCTTT